This T cell receptor beta chain was sequenced in a study of shared clonotypes between healthy human individuals. In the study overall: Each donor contributed plates that comprised three CD4 naive, three CD4 memory, two CD8 naive and one CD8 memory. Study-wide results and caveats: Sampling involved blood alone; tissue repertoires likely differ.

The protocol was immunoSEQ multiplex PCR, while the TCRdb copy is restricted to in-frame clones and leaves out a portion. The sample records around 2,000,000 clones, approximately 94% being singletons. Regarding this clone: Its antigen remains unknown. The same CDR3 can be traced to other DNA sequences in this sample.

In the naive CD8 group, cells lacked CD45RO and were positively selected for CCR7, so terminally differentiated effector memory CD45RA+ cells were left out. V was pared by 5 bases and J by 1 base, with 9 bases between. The CDR3 contains 12 residues. The germline V gene encodes CDR1 SQVTM and CDR2 ANQGSEA. This receptor was obtained from a man aged 18 to 35 in good health. Some clones in this sample may be carry-over from other donors' samples. The sample comprised naive CD8+ T cells from PBMCs. The chain joins TRBV29-1 to TRBJ2-7, with D possibly being TRBD1 (6 bases). Here the CDR3 DNA reads TGCAGCGTTCTGGACAGTTCCTACGAGCAGTACTTC. This translates into CSVLDSSYEQYF.